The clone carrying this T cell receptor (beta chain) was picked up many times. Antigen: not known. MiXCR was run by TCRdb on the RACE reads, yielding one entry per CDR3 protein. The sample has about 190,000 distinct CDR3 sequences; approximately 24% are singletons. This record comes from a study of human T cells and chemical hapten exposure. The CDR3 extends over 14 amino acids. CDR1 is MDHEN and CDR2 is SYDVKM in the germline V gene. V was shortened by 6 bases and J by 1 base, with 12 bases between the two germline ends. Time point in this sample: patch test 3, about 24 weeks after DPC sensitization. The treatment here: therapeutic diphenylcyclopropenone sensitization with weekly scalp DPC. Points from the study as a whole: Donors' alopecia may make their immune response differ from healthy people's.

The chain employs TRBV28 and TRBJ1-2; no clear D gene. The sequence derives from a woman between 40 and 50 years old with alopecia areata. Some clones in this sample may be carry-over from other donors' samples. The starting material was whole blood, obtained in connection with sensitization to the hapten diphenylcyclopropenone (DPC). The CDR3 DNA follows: TGTGCCAGCAGGGAGGTTTCGGGTAACTATGGCTACACCTTC. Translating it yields CASREVSGNYGYTF.